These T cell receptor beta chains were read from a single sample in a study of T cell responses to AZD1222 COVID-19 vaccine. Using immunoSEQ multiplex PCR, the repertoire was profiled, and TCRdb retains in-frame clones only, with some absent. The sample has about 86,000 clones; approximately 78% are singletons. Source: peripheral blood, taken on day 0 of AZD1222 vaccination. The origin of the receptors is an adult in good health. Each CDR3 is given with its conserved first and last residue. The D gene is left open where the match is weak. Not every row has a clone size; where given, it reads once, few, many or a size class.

TGTGCCAGCAGCTTAGAGGCAGAGCAGCCCCAGCATTTT	CASSLEAEQPQHF	-	medium-sized	TRBV7-2	TRBJ1-5
TGTGCCAGCAGCCCCCCCGTAGCGGGCAATAATGAGCAGTTCTTC	CASSPPVAGNNEQFF	TRBD2	-	TRBV11-2	TRBJ2-1
TGTGCCAGCAGTTTTCTCTTCACTAGCGGGATCCCAGATACGCAGTATTTT	CASSFLFTSGIPDTQYF	TRBD2	-	TRBV27	TRBJ2-3
TGTGCCAGCAGTGAGGCCGGGACAGGGGGAAGGAACGAGCAGTACTTC	CASSEAGTGGRNEQYF	TRBD1	-	TRBV6-1	TRBJ2-7
TGTGCCAGCTCACCGGAGGGAGGAGGGGATCAGCCCCAGCATTTT	CASSPEGGGDQPQHF	-	few	TRBV18	TRBJ1-5
TGTGCCAGCAGTTTGGGGGGGTCACAGGGATCCTACGAGCAGTACTTC	CASSLGGSQGSYEQYF	-	once	TRBV28	TRBJ2-7
TGTGCCAGCAGCCTGGGGGGCCAGGGGTCTGGCTACACCTTC	CASSLGGQGSGYTF	-	once	TRBV7-2	TRBJ1-2
TGTGCCAGCAGTGGGACGGAGAAAACGCAGTATTTT	CASSGTEKTQYF	-	-	TRBV6-6	TRBJ2-3
TGTGCCAGCAGCCAAGCTTGGGGACGGGACAATGAGCAGTTCTTC	CASSQAWGRDNEQFF	-	-	TRBV3-1/TRBV3-2	TRBJ2-1
TGTGCCAGCTCACTCTACGACAGGGACGAAAAACTGTTTTTT	CASSLYDRDEKLFF	TRBD1	-	TRBV18	TRBJ1-4
TGTGCCAGTAGCACCGGGGCTAGCGGGAGCGGGGAGACCCAGTACTTC	CASSTGASGSGETQYF	TRBD2	-	TRBV19	TRBJ2-5
TGCGCCAGCAGGAGCGAGGGCGCGAGCTATGGCTACACCTTC	CASRSEGASYGYTF	-	-	TRBV5-1	TRBJ1-2
TGTGCCAGCAGCTTGTCTCCCGAGAAAGATACGCAGTATTTT	CASSLSPEKDTQYF	-	-	TRBV11-2	TRBJ2-3
TGTGCCAGCTCACCTATGGAATTGAACACCGGGGAGCTGTTTTTT	CASSPMELNTGELFF	-	-	TRBV18	TRBJ2-2
TGTGCCAGCAGTTTAGTGGGAATGGGGGCTCATGAGCAGTTCTTC	CASSLVGMGAHEQFF	-	-	TRBV28	TRBJ2-1
TGTGCCATCTGGGACGGGTACGAGCAGTACTTC	CAIWDGYEQYF	-	-	TRBV10-3	TRBJ2-7
TGTGCCAGTAGTAATCCGGGACAGATAACAACTAATGAAAAACTGTTTTTT	CASSNPGQITTNEKLFF	TRBD1	-	TRBV19	TRBJ1-4
TGCGCCAGCAGTGAAGGGGACAAGGACAATGAGCAGTTCTTC	CASSEGDKDNEQFF	-	few	TRBV10-1	TRBJ2-1
TGTGCCAGCAGAACAGGGACCGGCGAGACCCAGTACTTC	CASRTGTGETQYF	-	-	TRBV6-5	TRBJ2-5
TGTGCCAGCGCTAGCGGGAGGTTTACCTACGAGCAGTACTTC	CASASGRFTYEQYF	TRBD2	-	TRBV7-8	TRBJ2-7
TGTGCCACTACGGGAGGAAACACCATATATTTT	CATTGGNTIYF	-	once	TRBV2	TRBJ1-3
TGTGCCAGCAGCCCTCGTTGGAACTACGAGCAGTACTTC	CASSPRWNYEQYF	-	-	TRBV3-1/TRBV3-2	TRBJ2-7
TGTGCCAGCAGCATTAGCGGGATCGGGGAGACCCAGTACTTC	CASSISGIGETQYF	TRBD2	-	TRBV11-2	TRBJ2-5
TGTGCCAGCAGCTTAGTTGTGCAGGGGGGCTATGGCTACACCTTC	CASSLVVQGGYGYTF	TRBD1	-	TRBV7-2	TRBJ1-2
TGTGCCAGCAGTCCCGCCGGGACAGGGGGCGAGACCCAGTACTTC	CASSPAGTGGETQYF	TRBD1	-	TRBV6-6	TRBJ2-5
TGTGCCAGCACCTACAGTAGCGGGAGAAGAGATACGCAGTATTTT	CASTYSSGRRDTQYF	TRBD2	-	TRBV6-5	TRBJ2-3
TGTGCCAGCAGTGGGGGTTGGGGACTCAAGACCTACGAGCAGTACTTC	CASSGGWGLKTYEQYF	-	few	TRBV6-1	TRBJ2-7
TGTGCCAGTAGTGTATCCACAGATACGCAGTATTTT	CASSVSTDTQYF	-	-	TRBV19	TRBJ2-3
TGTGCCAGCAGCTTGGATCCGGGGGCGAGCTATGGCTACACCTTC	CASSLDPGASYGYTF	-	-	TRBV5-8	TRBJ1-2
TGTGCCAGCAGCGTAGGAGGACTAGCGCTAAGCTCCTACAATGAGCAGTTCTTC	CASSVGGLALSSYNEQFF	TRBD2	-	TRBV9	TRBJ2-1
TGTGCCACCAGTTTTAAGGCACTCAATCAGCCCCAGCATTTT	CATSFKALNQPQHF	-	-	TRBV19	TRBJ1-5
TGCGCCAGCAGCCAAGTGGGGGGACTGGGCAATCAGCCCCAGCATTTT	CASSQVGGLGNQPQHF	-	-	TRBV4-1	TRBJ1-5
TGTGCCAGCAACCCACAGATCACTGAAGCTTTCTTT	CASNPQITEAFF	-	-	TRBV2	TRBJ1-1
TGTGCCAGCAGGTCGGTCCCCTGGACTAGCGGGATCTCCTACGAGCAGTACTTC	CASRSVPWTSGISYEQYF	TRBD2	-	TRBV11-2	TRBJ2-7
TGTGCCAGCAGCTCAGGGACTAGCCGCGCGAAGACCCAGTACTTC	CASSSGTSRAKTQYF	TRBD2	-	TRBV7-2	TRBJ2-5
TGTGCCACCAGCAGAGATCCGGGAAACCCTAATGAAAAACTGTTTTTT	CATSRDPGNPNEKLFF	-	few	TRBV15	TRBJ1-4
TGTGCCAGCAGCTCCTACCAAGGGGCGCCTAAACTAGCGGGAGAGAAGTATTTT	CASSSYQGAPKLAGEKYF	TRBD2	-	TRBV7-4	TRBJ2-3
TGTGCCAGCAGCCGGGGAGAAGAGACCCAGTACTTC	CASSRGEETQYF	-	once	TRBV3-1/TRBV3-2	TRBJ2-5
TGCGCCAGCTTCGGGCAAGAGACCCAGTACTTC	CASFGQETQYF	-	once	TRBV5-1	TRBJ2-5
TGTGCCAGCTCGTATCTTACAGGGGGCCAAGAGACCCAGTACTTC	CASSYLTGGQETQYF	TRBD1	-	TRBV18	TRBJ2-5
TGTGCCAGCAGTTACTCGGGAGTCGAGGAGACCCAGTACTTC	CASSYSGVEETQYF	-	-	TRBV6-6	TRBJ2-5
TGCGCCAGCAGCCTGCGACTAGCGGGAGAGGGAGAGACCCAGTACTTC	CASSLRLAGEGETQYF	TRBD2	-	TRBV4-3	TRBJ2-5
TGTGCCAGCAGCTCCCTCCTCGGGGGGGGAGCTAGCACAGATACGCAGTATTTT	CASSSLLGGGASTDTQYF	TRBD2	-	TRBV5-4	TRBJ2-3
TGTGCCAGCAGTTACTCGATGGTCCGGGTAGAAGGGACCGGGGAGCTGTTTTTT	CASSYSMVRVEGTGELFF	-	-	TRBV6-2/TRBV6-3	TRBJ2-2
TGTGCCAGCAGCTACCAGGACACTGAAGCTTTCTTT	CASSYQDTEAFF	-	-	TRBV11-2	TRBJ1-1
TGTGCCAGCAGTGACGCCGGCTATGGCTACACCTTC	CASSDAGYGYTF	-	-	TRBV25-1	TRBJ1-2
TGTGCCAGCAGTCCTAACAGGGGTGAAAAACTGTTTTTT	CASSPNRGEKLFF	TRBD1	-	TRBV28	TRBJ1-4